One sample yielded the 12 T cell receptor beta chains listed below, sequenced in a study of T cell responses to AZD1222 COVID-19 vaccine. Method: immunoSEQ multiplex PCR; TCRdb's copy keeps in-frame clones and lacks some. The repertoire consists of roughly 150,000 clones, with about 91% occurring once and the leading ten covering 1.4%. The sequenced sample was peripheral blood, obtained on day 0 of AZD1222 vaccination. The source of these receptors is an adult in good health.

The CDR3 protein is CASSERTGQRTAFF. CDR3 nucleotide sequence: TGTGCCAGCAGTGAACGCACGGGACAGCGGACGGCTTTCTTT. This rearrangement joins TRBV2 to TRBJ1-1; 7 bases align to TRBD1. This CDR3 comprises 14 residues. V dropped 2 bases and J dropped 11; count of bases not matched to a gene: 11. CDR1 and CDR2 (germline): SNHLY, FYNNEI. Complete variable domain (other parts from reference TRBV2 and TRBJ1-1): EPEVTQTPSHQVTQMGQEVILRCVPISNHLYFYWYRQILGQKVEFLVSFYNNEISEKSEIFDDQFSVERPDGSNFTLKIRSTKLEDSAMYFCASSERTGQRTAFFGQGTRLTVV.

The chain links TRBV24-1 to TRBJ2-1; D unclear. This CDR3 spans 17 amino acids. Germline V gene data show CDR1 as KGHDR and CDR2 as SFDVKD. V lost 3 bases to trimming and J lost 2 bases, with 16 bases between them. In nucleotides, the CDR3 is TGTGCCACCAGTGATCACACCGGGCCCGGGCCCTACAATGAGCAGTTCTTC. Translation gives CATSDHTGPGPYNEQFF.

This chain joins TRBV28 and TRBJ2-2; D ambiguous. Per germline, CDR1 MDHEN and CDR2 SYDVKM. Trimming pared 4 bases from V and 3 bases from J, leaving 6 bases between. This CDR3 comprises 13 residues. The CDR3 DNA follows: TGTGCCAGCAGTTCCTCGGACACCGGGGAGCTGTTTTTT. Its translation is CASSSSDTGELFF.

The gene calls are TRBV6-5 and TRBJ1-2; no reliable D call. The V gene lost 4 bases and the J gene lost 5 bases, with 17 bases spanning the gap. Germline CDR1 reads MNHEY; CDR2 reads SVGAGI. CDR3 size: 15 residues. The CDR3 DNA follows: TGTGCCAGCAGTTCCTCAGAGTCATCCGGTTATGGCTACACCTTC. Encoded protein: CASSSSESSGYGYTF.

Only one count was recorded for this clone. V is TRBV19 and J is TRBJ2-4; D gene unclear. V was trimmed by 5 bases and J by 0 bases, leaving 11 bases between them. The CDR3 loop spans 15 amino acids. Germline V gene sequence: CDR1 LNHDA, CDR2 SQIVND (reference sequence). The CDR3 loop is CASSPKRIAKNIQYF. The DNA for the CDR3 is TGTGCCAGTAGTCCCAAGCGAATAGCCAAAAACATTCAGTACTTC.

This sequence joins TRBV28 and TRBJ2-5; D is possibly TRBD2 (6 bases). This CDR3 contains 18 residues. Trimming removed 6 bases from V and 3 bases from J, with 26 bases in between. CDR1 is MDHEN and CDR2 is SYDVKM in the germline V gene. The CDR3, as DNA: TGTGCCAGCAGCCCCTTCCTGGTTACTAGGAGGGTCGAAGAGACCCAGTACTTC. Its protein product is CASSPFLVTRRVEETQYF.

The chain carries TRBV2 and TRBJ2-3, with TRBD1 matching over 9 bases. Germline lookup yields CDR1 SNHLY and CDR2 FYNNEI. Germline trimming cut 7 bases from V and 3 bases from J; bases unmatched to any gene: 5. The CDR3 is 14 amino acids. CDR3 in amino acids: CASNRDRVTDTQYF. CDR3 nucleotide sequence: TGTGCCAGCAATCGGGACAGGGTTACAGATACGCAGTATTTT.

The chain recombines TRBV13 with TRBJ2-1; 8 positions agree with TRBD1. The V segment lost 5 bases and the J segment 0 bases; nucleotides outside the gene matches: 6. The CDR3 totals 16 residues. Per germline, CDR1 PRHDT and CDR2 FYEKMQ (reference sequence). The CDR3 DNA is TGTGCCAGCAGCCCCCGACAGGGGATCTCCTACAATGAGCAGTTCTTC. It specifies CASSPRQGISYNEQFF.

The chain joins TRBV18 to TRBJ2-7; no reliable D call. V was shortened by 3 bases and J by 5 bases, with 5 bases between the two germline ends. Germline CDR1 KGHSH, CDR2 LQKENI. CDR3 length: 11 residues. The CDR3 loop reads CASSPSDEQYF. The CDR3, as DNA: TGTGCCAGCTCACCGTCCGACGAGCAGTACTTC. Based on the CDR3 plus reference TRBV18 and TRBJ2-7, the full variable domain is NAGVMQNPRHLVRRRGQEARLRCSPMKGHSHVYWYRQLPEEGLKFMVYLQKENIIDESGMPKERFSAEFPKEGPSILRIQQVVRGDSAAYFCASSPSDEQYFGPGTRLTVT.

This chain uses TRBV11-3 with TRBJ1-4; D is perhaps TRBD1 (6 bases). Germline loops: CDR1 SGHNT, CDR2 YENEEA. This CDR3 has 13 amino acids. Between the trimmed V and J ends, which lost 7 bases and 12 bases, there was a span of 18 bases. CDR3 nucleotides: TGTGCCAGCAAACGGGGGGCAGGAGAGGAACTGTTTTTT. Protein sequence: CASKRGAGEELFF.

V is TRBV6-5 and J is TRBJ2-1; TRBD2 matches 9 bases. The CDR3 loop spans 15 amino acids. Unmatched junction bases numbered 6, after V lost 2 bases and J lost 7 bases. Germline V gene lookup returns CDR1 MNHEY and CDR2 SVGAGI. CDR3 amino acids: CASSYGAGGKNEQFF. For the CDR3, the DNA is TGTGCCAGCAGTTACGGCGCGGGGGGGAAGAATGAGCAGTTCTTC.

The CDR3 region has the DNA TGTGCCAGCAGCACACTACAGGGGGCGCTGGGGGGGACCCAGTACTTC. It yields the protein CASSTLQGALGGTQYF. The chain joins TRBV9 to TRBJ2-5; 9 positions match TRBD1. Germline CDR1 is SGDLS and CDR2 is YYNGEE. V shed 4 bases, J shed 7 bases, and the junction held 14 bases outside the gene matches. This CDR3 has 16 residues.